This TCR beta chain was captured in a study of low-dose radiotherapy and immunotherapy resistance in tumors. Described time point: after trial treatment. The treatment here: LDRT plus nivolumab, ipilimumab, low-dose cyclophosphamide and aspirin (RACIN trial). Amplification, which lasted around 21 PCR cycles, used a constant-region primer and V-primer adapter to amplify TCRs. TCRdb passed the reads through MiXCR, listing each CDR3 protein once. The data show approximately 52,000 distinct CDR3 sequences, 33% seen once. Germline V gene data show CDR1 as LNHDA and CDR2 as SQIVND (reference sequence). The CDR3 is made up of 14 amino acids. J was trimmed by 6 bases and V by 9 bases; bases with no gene match: 9.

The TCR sequence derives from a male donor with rectosigmoid adenocarcinoma. The chain joins TRBV19 to TRBJ2-2; TRBD1 aligns across 8 bases. This sample comprised PBMCs, obtained after low-dose radiotherapy plus immunotherapy. Here the CDR3 DNA reads TGTGCCAGCGCCAGGGGGCGTGGATCCGGGGAGCTGTTTTTT. Amino acid sequence: CASARGRGSGELFF.